The 16 T cell receptor beta chains given below trace back to one sample, sequenced in a study of control samples from healthy donors and cancer patients. TCRdb's copy holds only in-frame clones and misses some; the assay was immunoSEQ multiplex PCR. The sample has roughly 150,000 clones, 75% to 90% seen once; the top ten hold 4% to 5.5%. Sequencing was done on a sample of blood. These receptors came from a young man in good health.

This clone was counted once. The rearrangement links TRBV19 to TRBJ1-2, with a tentative D call TRBD1 (6 bases). V was cut by 7 bases and J by 3 bases, with 18 bases left in between. The CDR3 runs 15 residues. The germline CDR1 and CDR2 sequences are LNHDA and SQIVND (reference sequence). The CDR3 region has the DNA TGTGCCAGTAACGTACAGGGTTCGCTCTACTATGGCTACACCTTC. Translation gives CASNVQGSLYYGYTF.

This clone has just one count. The rearrangement joins TRBV7-9 to TRBJ2-2; tentative D call: TRBD2 (6 bases). Trimming took off 5 bases at V and 0 bases at J, with 10 bases between the two ends. This CDR3 comprises 15 residues. The V gene's germline CDR1 is SEHNR and CDR2 FQNEAQ (reference sequence). The CDR3 sequence is CASSEGTPNTGELFF. As DNA, the CDR3 is TGTGCCAGCAGCGAAGGGACTCCGAACACCGGGGAGCTGTTTTTT.

The V call is TRBV5-1, the J call TRBJ1-5; D remains ambiguous. V was pared by 0 bases and J by 4 bases, with 5 bases between. This CDR3 contains 13 residues. CDR1 SGHRS and CDR2 YFSETQ come from the germline V gene. The CDR3 sequence: CASSLAWNQPQHF. The CDR3 nucleotides are TGCGCCAGCAGCTTGGCATGGAATCAGCCCCAGCATTTT. The full variable domain, in which reference TRBV5-1 and TRBJ1-5 provide the parts outside the CDR3, is KAGVTQTPRYLIKTRGQQVTLSCSPISGHRSVSWYQQTPGQGLQFLFEYFSETQRNKGNFPGRFSGRQFSNSRSEMNVSTLELGDSALYLCASSLAWNQPQHFGDGTRLSIL.

The chain links TRBV19 to TRBJ1-5; D is possibly TRBD1 (5 bases). The CDR3 sequence is 12 residues long. Trimming removed 11 bases from V and 4 bases from J, with 12 bases in between. In germline, CDR1 is LNHDA, CDR2 SQIVND (reference sequence). CDR3 sequence (DNA): TGTGCCTGCACCGACAGAAATCAGCCCCAGCATTTT. Protein sequence: CACTDRNQPQHF.

This rearrangement joins TRBV11-3 to TRBJ2-3, with D possibly being TRBD2 (6 bases). Deletions cut 5 bases from V and 2 bases from J, with 23 bases between. This CDR3 contains 18 residues. The germline V gene encodes CDR1 SGHNT and CDR2 YENEEA. CDR3 bases: TGTGCCAGCAGCCTCCGCGGGACTGCCGGGGGATCCACAGATACGCAGTATTTT. It is translated as CASSLRGTAGGSTDTQYF.

V usage is TRBV4-3 and J usage is TRBJ2-7; tentatively, D is TRBD2 (5 bases). The CDR3 is 15 residues long. V was pared by 4 bases and J by 0 bases, with 13 bases between. Germline CDR1 is LGHNA and CDR2 is YSLEER. CDR3 DNA: TGCGCCAGCAGCCTCGACCCCGGGAACTCCTACGAGCAGTACTTC. Translation: CASSLDPGNSYEQYF.

The genes are TRBV7-2 and TRBJ2-2, with 8 bases fitting TRBD2. Germline V gives CDR1 SGHTA, CDR2 FQGNSA. Trimming cost V 5 bases and J 7 bases; bases outside gene matches: 9. The CDR3 spans 15 residues. The CDR3 spells CASSPRAGADGELFF. The CDR3 DNA sequence: TGTGCCAGCAGCCCACGAGCGGGAGCGGACGGGGAGCTGTTTTTT.

The table lists this clone with a count of one. This chain links TRBV7-2 with TRBJ2-2; perhaps TRBD2 as D (6 bases). The CDR3 totals 17 residues. V was clipped by 5 bases and J by 7 bases, with 23 bases between them. Germline loops: CDR1 SGHTA, CDR2 FQGNSA. The CDR3 bases are TGTGCCAGCAGCCCCCAGCGCCCGACTAGGTCGATCGGGGAGCTGTTTTTT. Protein sequence: CASSPQRPTRSIGELFF.

This clone has just a few counts. This chain joins TRBV29-1 and TRBJ2-3; D may be TRBD1 (6 bases). V lost 0 bases and J 0 bases, leaving 34 bases between the germline ends. This CDR3 is built from 23 residues. The V gene's germline CDR1 is SQVTM and CDR2 ANQGSEA. CDR3: CSVEDGVVYGVTNRVSSTDTQYF. The CDR3 nucleotides are TGCAGCGTTGAAGATGGAGTTGTTTATGGGGTAACAAACAGGGTCTCGAGCACAGATACGCAGTATTTT.

V usage is TRBV9 and J usage is TRBJ2-3, with TRBD2 identical over 7 bases. Germline loops: CDR1 SGDLS, CDR2 YYNGEE. J gave up 0 bases and V 1 base, and 14 bases lay outside the gene matches. This CDR3 has 19 residues. The CDR3 nucleotides are TGTGCCAGCAGCGTATCACCAGGACTAGGGGTTTCTAGCACAGATACGCAGTATTTT. It yields the protein CASSVSPGLGVSSTDTQYF.

This chain joins TRBV11-2 and TRBJ1-4; maybe TRBD1 (5 bases). V lost 5 bases, J lost 2 bases, and 12 bases lay in between. The CDR3 runs 15 residues. CDR1 and CDR2 (germline): SGHAT, FQNNGV. CDR3 sequence reads: CASSQNRGTNEKLFF. CDR3 nucleotide sequence: TGTGCCAGCAGCCAAAACCGGGGGACTAATGAAAAACTGTTTTTT. Drawing the rest from reference TRBV11-2 and TRBJ1-4, the complete variable domain is EAGVAQSPRYKIIEKRQSVAFWCNPISGHATLYWYQQILGQGPKLLIQFQNNGVVDDSQLPKDRFSAERLKGVDSTLKIQPAKLEDSAVYLCASSQNRGTNEKLFFGSGTQLSVL.

This chain connects TRBV2 to TRBJ1-5; a weak D match, TRBD1 (5 bases). CDR3 length: 14 amino acids. V was pared by 3 bases and J by 4 bases, with 10 bases between. Germline assignment: CDR1 SNHLY and CDR2 FYNNEI. The CDR3 region has the DNA TGTGCCAGCAGTGATTTGGCAGGGAATCAGCCCCAGCATTTT. Protein product: CASSDLAGNQPQHF.

V gene TRBV2 combines with J gene TRBJ1-2, with 9 bases identical to TRBD1. Trimming cost V 4 bases and J 4 bases; bases outside gene matches: 10. There are 16 residues in the CDR3. Germline CDR1 reads SNHLY; CDR2 reads FYNNEI. CDR3 sequence: CASSVYRGQDRYGYTF. The CDR3 DNA is TGTGCCAGCAGTGTATACAGGGGGCAAGACCGCTATGGCTACACCTTC.

The genes are TRBV6-2 or TRBV6-3 and TRBJ1-5; a weak D match, TRBD1 (5 bases). Between the trimmed V and J ends, which lost 0 bases and 3 bases, there was a span of 18 bases. CDR3 length: 18 amino acids. The germline CDR1 and CDR2 sequences are MNHEY and SVGEGT. This CDR3 is CASSYSTGAGGSNQPQHF. DNA for the CDR3: TGTGCCAGCAGTTACTCGACTGGCGCGGGGGGATCCAATCAGCCCCAGCATTTT.

The rearrangement joins TRBV11-2 to TRBJ1-1, with D unresolved. V lost 1 base and J 1 base, leaving 10 bases between the germline ends. The CDR3 has 15 amino acids. The germline CDR1 and CDR2 sequences are SGHAT and FQNNGV. This CDR3 is CASSLGPDANTEAFF. The CDR3 DNA reads as TGTGCCAGCAGCTTAGGTCCGGACGCGAACACTGAAGCTTTCTTT.

A word on this clone: The junction does not match germline at one end; this may be a read error. This chain connects TRBV11-3 to TRBJ2-7, with 11 bases fitting TRBD2. CDR3 length: 16 residues. Germline CDR1 and CDR2: SGHNT and YENEEA. The DNA for the CDR3 is TGTGCCAGCAGCTTACGCGGGACTAGCGGAACCTACGAGCAGTATTTC. Translated: CASSLRGTSGTYEQYF.